The 9 T cell receptor beta chains listed next were all sequenced from one sample in a study of blood T cell repertoires in COVID-19. Assay used: immunoSEQ multiplex PCR; TCRdb lists only in-frame clones, some missing. Here the sample spans 120,000 or so clones, around 82% being singletons. The source material was peripheral blood. Every receptor here comes from a man aged 25-40 years with COVID-19, enrolled during active disease.

The rearrangement joins TRBV11-3 to TRBJ2-5, with 7 positions matching TRBD2. The ends lost 5 bases at V and 5 bases at J; junction bases unmatched: 8. CDR1 is SGHNT, CDR2 YENEEA, per germline. The CDR3 covers 14 residues. The CDR3 region is CASSPWGGLETQYF. In DNA, the CDR3 is TGTGCCAGCAGCCCCTGGGGGGGACTGGAGACCCAGTACTTC.

This clone was detected only a few times. The rearrangement joins TRBV19 to TRBJ2-1, with D possibly matching TRBD2 (6 bases). The germline CDR1 and CDR2 sequences are LNHDA and SQIVND (reference sequence). The CDR3 is 14 amino acids. Between the trimmed V and J ends, which lost 2 bases and 4 bases, there was a span of 9 bases. The CDR3 reads CASSIRSGYNEQFF. Written as DNA, the CDR3 is TGTGCCAGTAGTATAAGGAGCGGGTACAATGAGCAGTTCTTC.

This clone occurred once. The gene calls are TRBV7-9 and TRBJ2-7, with TRBD1 matching over 11 bases. V was clipped by 5 bases and J by 3 bases; unmatched bases: 9. Germline V gene lookup returns CDR1 SEHNR and CDR2 FQNEAQ (reference sequence). The CDR3 has 16 residues. CDR3 DNA sequence: TGTGCCAGCAGCCGGGAGGGAGGGACAGGGGGCTACGAGCAGTACTTC. Encoded protein: CASSREGGTGGYEQYF.

This sequence joins TRBV5-1 and TRBJ2-3; 11 positions agree with TRBD2. The germline V gene has CDR1 SGHRS and CDR2 YFSETQ. V dropped 5 bases and J dropped 3; count of bases not matched to a gene: 8. This CDR3 region has 16 residues. Here the CDR3 DNA reads TGCGCCAGCAGGGGGGGGACTAGCGGAAGAACAGATACGCAGTATTTT. Its protein is CASRGGTSGRTDTQYF.

The V call is TRBV5-6, the J call TRBJ1-2; tentative D call: TRBD1 (6 bases). Trimming left V 2 bases short and J 4 bases short, with 15 bases between. CDR3 length: 15 residues. CDR1 and CDR2 from the germline V gene are SGHDT and YYEEEE. The CDR3 DNA follows: TGTGCCAGCAGCTTAGGGACACCACAATCCTATGGCTACACCTTC. Translating gives CASSLGTPQSYGYTF.

This chain connects TRBV11-2 to TRBJ2-1; 8 nucleotides match TRBD2. The CDR3 runs 16 residues. Per germline, CDR1 SGHAT and CDR2 FQNNGV. The junction had 13 bases not matched to a gene; V was cut back by 6 bases and J by 6 bases. Here the CDR3 reads CASRNSGTRSFNEQFF. DNA for the CDR3: TGTGCCAGCAGAAACTCGGGGACTAGATCTTTCAATGAGCAGTTCTTC.

Concerning this clone: Other DNA sequences in this specimen translate into the identical CDR3. J is TRBJ1-1 and V is TRBV7-3, with D uncertain. The germline V gene has CDR1 SGHTA and CDR2 FQGTGA. The CDR3 is 13 amino acids. V was trimmed by 0 bases and J by 1 base, leaving 3 bases between them. The CDR3 DNA sequence: TGTGCCAGCAGCTTAACCGGGAACACTGAAGCTTTCTTT. It translates to CASSLTGNTEAFF.

The chain joins TRBV7-2 to TRBJ2-5, with D possibly TRBD1 on 5 matching bases. This CDR3 contains 18 residues. Looked up from germline, CDR1 is SGHTA and CDR2 is FQGNSA. V dropped 4 bases and J dropped 2 bases, with 23 bases sitting between them. CDR3 protein: CASSSNPSLRRTQETQYF. The CDR3 coding sequence is TGTGCCAGCAGCTCTAATCCCTCCCTTCGACGGACACAAGAGACCCAGTACTTC.

The V gene is TRBV28, the J gene TRBJ1-5; D is ambiguous. V was cut by 3 bases and J by 0 bases, with 6 bases left in between. The CDR3 loop spans 14 amino acids. The germline V gene encodes CDR1 MDHEN and CDR2 SYDVKM. In nucleotides, the CDR3 is TGTGCCAGCAGTTTCCGCGGTAGCAATCAGCCCCAGCATTTT. Translating it yields CASSFRGSNQPQHF.